This entry lists 22 T cell receptor beta chains sequenced from one sample in a study of T cells in women clearing cervical HPV infection. Method: immunoSEQ multiplex PCR; TCRdb's copy keeps in-frame clones and lacks some. This table holds 40,000 to 55,000 clones. The sequenced sample consisted of blood buffy coat. The receptors were gathered from a woman aged 18 to 75 with a cervical HPV16 infection that either progressed to CIN3+ or cleared (not recorded which).

To note about this clone: The read finishes 3 residues shy of the CDR3 end, and the germline J gene is used to complete it. The chain recombines TRBV11-2 with TRBJ1-1; tentative D call: TRBD1 (5 bases). V was trimmed by 5 bases and J by 0 bases, leaving 10 bases between them. In germline, CDR1 is SGHAT, CDR2 FQNNGV. This CDR3 has 14 residues. This CDR3 is CASSKGVLNTEAFF. CDR3 DNA, as far as it was read: TGTGCCAGCAGCAAAGGGGTATTGAACACTGAA.

Details on this clone: The CDR3 end is not reached by the read, which stops 3 residues before it; the germline J gene fills it in. V usage is TRBV27 and J usage is TRBJ1-2; D gene ambiguous. This CDR3 is built from 12 residues. The germline gives CDR1 MNHEY, CDR2 SMNVEV (reference sequence). The sequenced CDR3 bases are TGTGCCAGCAGAGCGCCGCTCTTGTAC. Translating gives CASRAPLLY. The CDR3 in full is CASRAPLLYYTF.

On this clone: The CDR3 is cut off 3 residues early in the read; its end comes from the germline J gene. This chain connects TRBV11-2 to TRBJ2-5; perhaps TRBD2 as D (7 bases). Trimming cost V 2 bases and J 5 bases, with 15 bases left between them. This CDR3 contains 15 residues. Per germline, CDR1 SGHAT and CDR2 FQNNGV. The CDR3 sequence: CASSLRGASGETQYF. The DNA read from the CDR3 is TGTGCCAGCAGCTTAAGGGGGGCTAGCGGCGAGACC.

On this clone itself: The read stops 3 residues short of the end of the CDR3; the missing end is completed from the germline J gene. J is TRBJ2-2 and V is TRBV2; D is possibly TRBD1 (6 bases). This CDR3 has 12 amino acids. Germline V gene sequence: CDR1 SNHLY, CDR2 FYNNEI. The covered CDR3 bases are TGTGCCAGCAGACAGGGAGCTTCACCG. The encoded protein is CASRQGASP. The entire CDR3 protein is CASRQGASPLFF.

With respect to this clone: The sequenced fragment ends 3 residues before the CDR3 boundary, so the rest is inferred from the germline J gene. The genes are TRBV20-1 and TRBJ2-7; D unclear. Per the germline V gene, CDR1 is DFQATT and CDR2 is SNEGSKA (reference sequence). CDR3 length: 11 amino acids. Trimming removed 3 bases from V and 4 bases from J, with 7 bases in between. Incomplete CDR3 DNA: TGCAGTGCTAGTACCAGGTACGAG. Translation: CSASTRYE. The whole CDR3 reads CSASTRYEQYF.

As concerns this clone: The read gets to within 3 residues of the CDR3 end, and the germline J gene fills in the rest. The chain recombines TRBV2 with TRBJ1-1; D may be TRBD1 (5 bases). CDR1 is SNHLY, CDR2 FYNNEI, per germline. The CDR3 is 14 amino acids. The CDR3 spells CASSEALPQGEAFF. The part of the CDR3 DNA that was read is TGTGCCAGCAGTGAAGCGCTTCCGCAGGGAGAA.

Of note for this clone: The missing CDR3 end, 3 residues past where the read stops, is filled in from the germline J gene. This chain joins TRBV7-6 and TRBJ2-3; 11 bases agree with TRBD2. Germline V gene lookup returns CDR1 SGHVS and CDR2 FNYEAQ. CDR3 size: 17 residues. V shed 3 bases and J 2 bases; nucleotides not matched to a gene: 7. The CDR3 is CASSFLRLAGTTDTQYF. Partial CDR3 DNA: TGTGCCAGCAGCTTCCTACGACTAGCGGGGACCACAGATACG.

Notes on this clone: Coverage ceases 3 residues before the CDR3 finishes, and the germline J gene fills in the end. V and J are TRBV29-1 and TRBJ1-5; 8 positions match TRBD1. Germline V gene lookup returns CDR1 SQVTM and CDR2 ANQGSEA. CDR3 size: 14 residues. Trimming removed 6 bases from V and 0 bases from J; junction bases left unmatched: 4. The CDR3 bases that were read are TGCAGCGTGGGACAGGCTTATAGCAATCAGCCC. Its translation: CSVGQAYSNQP. In full, the CDR3 is CSVGQAYSNQPQHF.

With regard to this clone: The read terminates 3 residues before the CDR3 end, so the remaining end is supplied by the germline J gene. The chain employs TRBV20-1 and TRBJ2-7; TRBD2 matches at 8 bases. J was trimmed by 4 bases and V by 5 bases; bases with no gene match: 13. Per germline, CDR1 DFQATT and CDR2 SNEGSKA (reference sequence). The CDR3 has 15 residues. Here the CDR3 reads CSACPGLGITYEQYF. Incomplete CDR3 DNA: TGCAGTGCTTGCCCGGGACTAGGGATTACTTACGAG.

With respect to this clone: The CDR3 end falls 3 residues outside the read, so it is completed with the germline J gene. This chain links TRBV5-4 with TRBJ1-2; D is perhaps TRBD1 (5 bases). The CDR3 covers 15 residues. Germline loops: CDR1 SGHNT, CDR2 YYREEE (reference sequence). Trimming cost V 4 bases and J 1 base, with 14 bases left between them. The chain's CDR3 is CASSPDGRVNYGYTF. CDR3 DNA, as far as it was read: TGTGCCAGCAGCCCTGACGGCAGGGTTAACTATGGC.

Turning to this clone: The CDR3 end lies 3 residues beyond the end of the read and is filled in from the germline J gene. The chain joins TRBV5-1 to TRBJ1-2; D might be TRBD1 (5 bases). The CDR3 length is 19 residues. The germline gives CDR1 SGHRS, CDR2 YFSETQ. Trimming left V 4 bases short and J 0 bases short, with 25 bases between. Incomplete CDR3 DNA: TGCGCCAGCAGCCTCGGTTCCGGGTTGGGGTCGGGGGCTAACTATGGC. Amino acids: CASSLGSGLGSGANYG. The entire CDR3 is CASSLGSGLGSGANYGYTF.

As for this clone: The CDR3 goes on 3 residues after the read ends, and that part is filled in from the germline J gene. The chain employs TRBV19 and TRBJ2-3, with D maybe TRBD1 (6 bases). The CDR3 is 14 amino acids. The V end lost 3 bases, the J end lost 2 bases, and 9 bases lay between the germline ends. From germline, CDR1 is LNHDA and CDR2 SQIVND (reference sequence). CDR3 sequence: CASSIGQLTDTQYF. CDR3 bases read: TGTGCCAGTAGTATCGGACAGCTCACAGATACG.

Comment on this clone: From the germline J gene comes the end of the CDR3, since the read stops 3 residues before it. The chain carries TRBV7-9 and TRBJ2-1, with D maybe TRBD2 (6 bases). The CDR3 loop spans 14 amino acids. V lost 5 bases, J lost 4 bases, and 12 bases lay in between. Germline V lookup: CDR1 SEHNR, CDR2 FQNEAQ (reference sequence). Incomplete CDR3 DNA: TGTGCCAGCAGCCCCCGCGGGATTTACAATGAG. Encoded protein: CASSPRGIYNE. The entire CDR3 sequence reads CASSPRGIYNEQFF.

Turning to this clone: The read ends 3 residues early relative to the CDR3; the germline J gene fills the gap. The chain is built from TRBV19 and TRBJ2-5; 9 positions agree with TRBD1. The CDR3 runs 13 residues. Germline CDR1 is LNHDA and CDR2 is SQIVND (reference sequence). V lost 5 bases to trimming and J lost 7 bases; unmatched junction nucleotides: 5. The CDR3 bases that were read are TGTGCCAGTAGTGGGACAGGGACAGCGACC. Amino acids: CASSGTGTAT. The full CDR3 protein reads CASSGTGTATQYF. Combining the CDR3 with reference TRBV19 and TRBJ2-5 gives the whole variable domain DGGITQSPKYLFRKEGQNVTLSCEQNLNHDAMYWYRQDPGQGLRLIYYSQIVNDFQKGDIAEGYSVSREKKESFPLTVTSAQKNPTAFYLCASSGTGTATQYFGPGTRLLVL.

Of note for this clone: The read ends 3 residues before the CDR3 terminus; that terminus is restored from the germline J gene. V usage is TRBV7-3 and J usage is TRBJ2-1; TRBD2 aligns across 9 bases. There are 17 residues in the CDR3. Germline-derived CDR1 and CDR2 are SGHTA and FQGTGA. The junction had 14 bases not matched to a gene; V was cut back by 2 bases and J by 9 bases. CDR3 sequence: CASSLGTGGGAFSEQFF. CDR3 bases read: TGTGCCAGCAGCTTAGGCACGGGCGGGGGGGCCTTCAGTGAG.

A note on this clone: Read sequence stops 3 residues before the CDR3 end, and the germline J gene provides the missing end. This chain joins TRBV5-1 and TRBJ2-1, with D perhaps matching TRBD1 (6 bases). This CDR3 has 14 amino acids. The V gene lost 5 bases and the J gene lost 7 bases, with 16 bases spanning the gap. Germline V gene data show CDR1 as SGHRS and CDR2 as YFSETQ. CDR3 region: CASRNSEGVNEQFF. CDR3 bases read: TGCGCCAGCAGGAACTCAGAGGGGGTGAATGAG.

On this clone itself: The CDR3 extends 3 residues past the end of the read, so its final part is completed from the germline J gene. The J gene is TRBJ2-3, the V gene TRBV5-1; 7 nucleotides agree with TRBD1. The CDR3 extends over 14 amino acids. The V segment lost 4 bases and the J segment 4 bases; nucleotides outside the gene matches: 6. The germline gives CDR1 SGHRS, CDR2 YFSETQ. CDR3 bases read: TGCGCCAGCAGCGCTCGACAGGGCGCAGATACG. This sequence encodes CASSARQGADT. The full CDR3 protein reads CASSARQGADTQYF.

In regard to this clone: The sequence runs out 3 residues before the end of the CDR3; the remainder is reconstructed from the germline J gene. This sequence joins TRBV20-1 and TRBJ2-7; TRBD1 aligns across 10 bases. The ends lost 5 bases at V and 5 bases at J; junction bases unmatched: 12. The germline gives CDR1 DFQATT, CDR2 SNEGSKA (reference sequence). The CDR3 is 15 amino acids. The CDR3 DNA, read in part, is TGCAGTGCTTCGGTTAGGGACAGGGGAAAGGACGAG. This translates into CSASVRDRGKDE. The entire CDR3 reads CSASVRDRGKDEQYF.

In regard to this clone: The read is 3 residues too short to cover the CDR3 end, so that end is filled in from the germline J gene. The gene calls are TRBV19 and TRBJ2-1; D gene uncertain. Germline CDR1 reads LNHDA; CDR2 reads SQIVND (reference sequence). CDR3 length: 13 residues. Trimming left V 5 bases short and J 8 bases short, with 13 bases between. The DNA read from the CDR3 is TGTGCCAGTAGTCAACTATTCGGCTATGAG. Amino acids: CASSQLFGYE. The whole CDR3 sequence is CASSQLFGYEQFF. The entire variable domain, with the rest obtained from reference TRBV19 and TRBJ2-1, is as follows: DGGITQSPKYLFRKEGQNVTLSCEQNLNHDAMYWYRQDPGQGLRLIYYSQIVNDFQKGDIAEGYSVSREKKESFPLTVTSAQKNPTAFYLCASSQLFGYEQFFGPGTRLTVL.

As for this clone: The DNA ends 3 residues before the CDR3 does, and the rest of the CDR3 is filled in from the germline J gene. The chain employs TRBV20-1 and TRBJ2-7; TRBD2 agrees at 11 bases. This CDR3 is built from 15 residues. J was trimmed by 4 bases and V by 1 base; bases with no gene match: 6. Germline V gene sequence: CDR1 DFQATT, CDR2 SNEGSKA (reference sequence). The sequenced part of the CDR3 DNA is TGCAGTGCTAGAGCTGGGACTAGCGGATTTTACGAG. It yields the protein CSARAGTSGFYE. The CDR3 reads in full as CSARAGTSGFYEQYF.

As to this clone: The DNA ends 3 residues before the CDR3 does, and the rest of the CDR3 is filled in from the germline J gene. The chain joins TRBV5-4 to TRBJ2-5; possible D gene TRBD1, 6 bases. Per the germline V gene, CDR1 is SGHNT and CDR2 is YYREEE (reference sequence). Trimming left V 2 bases short and J 2 bases short, with 10 bases between. The CDR3 runs to 14 residues. CDR3 DNA, as far as it was read: TGTGCCAGCAGCTTTTTAACAGGGCAAGAGACC. Protein product: CASSFLTGQET. The full CDR3 protein is CASSFLTGQETQYF.

CDR3 DNA, as far as it was read: TGTGCCAGCAGTGAAGGTAGCGCAAGCACAGATACG. Residues: CASSEGSASTDT. The entire CDR3 is CASSEGSASTDTQYF. J is TRBJ2-3 and V is TRBV2, with TRBD2 as a possible D gene (5 bases). The missing CDR3 end, 3 residues past where the read stops, is filled in from the germline J gene. The CDR3 is made up of 15 amino acids. Germline assignment: CDR1 SNHLY and CDR2 FYNNEI. Trimming left V 1 base short and J 0 bases short, with 8 bases between.